The 5 T cell receptor beta chains below were found in one sample sequenced in a study of T cells in women clearing cervical HPV infection. Data came from immunoSEQ multiplex PCR; TCRdb stores just in-frame clones and leaves some out. Its listing shows 35,000 to 45,000 clones. The material sequenced was blood buffy coat. These TCRs come from a woman aged 18 to 75 with a cervical HPV16 infection that either progressed to CIN3+ or cleared (not recorded which).

Remarks on this clone: The missing CDR3 end, 3 residues past where the read stops, is filled in from the germline J gene. V gene TRBV7-9 combines with J gene TRBJ2-3, with TRBD1 as a possible D gene (5 bases). Germline values: CDR1 SEHNR, CDR2 FQNEAQ (reference sequence). The ends were cut back, 4 bases at V and 0 bases at J, with 11 bases in the middle. The CDR3 contains 15 residues. This chain's CDR3 is CASSSTVTSTDTQYF. CDR3 DNA, as far as it was read: TGTGCCAGCAGCTCGACAGTTACTAGCACAGATACG.

As regards this clone: The read ends 3 residues shy of where the CDR3 ends; the end is completed using the germline J gene. The chain carries TRBV7-9 and TRBJ2-1; D remains ambiguous. The germline gives CDR1 SEHNR, CDR2 FQNEAQ (reference sequence). The ends were cut back, 1 base at V and 1 base at J, with 8 bases in the middle. This CDR3 has 15 amino acids. The sequenced part of the CDR3 DNA is TGTGCCAGCAGCTTAGGACTTTCGTCCTACAATGAG. As protein: CASSLGLSSYNE. The entire CDR3 reads CASSLGLSSYNEQFF.

About this clone: Read sequence stops 3 residues before the CDR3 end, and the germline J gene provides the missing end. V gene TRBV20-1 combines with J gene TRBJ2-3; D gene ambiguous. V was cut by 3 bases and J by 5 bases, with 6 bases left in between. Germline V gene data show CDR1 as DFQATT and CDR2 as SNEGSKA (reference sequence). The CDR3 runs 11 residues. The CDR3 bases that were read are TGCAGTGCTAGTGGCCGAGATACG. It codes for CSASGRDT. The entire CDR3 sequence reads CSASGRDTQYF.

Of note for this clone: The sequence runs out 3 residues before the end of the CDR3; the remainder is reconstructed from the germline J gene. The V gene is TRBV19, the J gene TRBJ2-1; the match to TRBD2 covers 7 bases. Germline V gene lookup returns CDR1 LNHDA and CDR2 SQIVND (reference sequence). V was pared by 2 bases and J by 0 bases, with 4 bases of the junction left unmatched. The CDR3 is made up of 16 amino acids. The sequenced part of the CDR3 DNA is TGTGCCAGTAGTATAAACCGGGGGGTCTCCTACAATGAG. Translation gives CASSINRGVSYNE. The CDR3, in full, reads CASSINRGVSYNEQFF. Full variable domain (missing parts from reference TRBV19 and TRBJ2-1): DGGITQSPKYLFRKEGQNVTLSCEQNLNHDAMYWYRQDPGQGLRLIYYSQIVNDFQKGDIAEGYSVSREKKESFPLTVTSAQKNPTAFYLCASSINRGVSYNEQFFGPGTRLTVL.

Of note for this clone: The read is 3 residues too short to cover the CDR3 end, so that end is filled in from the germline J gene. Other DNA sequences in this sample translate to the same CDR3. The V call is TRBV2, the J call TRBJ1-6, with D unresolved. Trimming cost V 6 bases and J 5 bases, with 14 bases left between them. From germline, CDR1 is SNHLY and CDR2 FYNNEI. The CDR3 is 15 residues long. Partial CDR3 DNA: TGTGCCAGCAGGGTAGCGGCAGCAAATAATTCACCC. Translated: CASRVAAANNSP. The entire CDR3 reads CASRVAAANNSPLHF.